This T cell receptor (beta chain) was found in a study of early T cells in non-severe SARS-CoV-2 infection. The overall study: Unsorted whole-blood RNA was sequenced in bulk, leaving chains unpaired.

Study conclusions and caveats: Matching against VDJdb likely underestimated virus-specific expansions, favoring anti-spike CD8.

This clonotype showed up many times. Its antigen remains unknown. From germline, CDR1 is MNHEY and CDR2 SVGEGT. There are 14 residues in the CDR3. The V end lost 8 bases, the J end lost 6 bases, and 17 bases lay between the germline ends. Separate cDNA molecules each had unique molecular identifiers attached to them. TCRdb used MiXCR to reprocess the 5' RACE reads, holding one entry per CDR3 protein. Among more than 55,000 distinct CDR3 sequences listed, approximately 5.9% were seen once. The sequence was obtained from an adult who was a healthcare worker with PCR-confirmed SARS-CoV-2 infection or an uninfected control (not recorded which). The input for sequencing was whole blood, taken at baseline. The chain carries TRBV6-2 or TRBV6-3 and TRBJ2-4; maybe TRBD2 (5 bases). Here the CDR3 DNA reads TGTGCCAGCGTTCCTGACTACCCCAGAAACATTCAGTACTTC. Its translation is CASVPDYPRNIQYF.